Sequencing of this TCR beta chain was carried out in a study of CD8 T cells in ankylosing spondylitis. Study-wide results and limits: Ankylosing spondylitis blood appeared to be characterized by a TCR beta motif of about 8 highly homologous variants. With a CD8+ phenotype, disease-linked clones were relatively rare in peripheral blood. Significantly higher representation of disease-linked clones was reported for matched ankylosing spondylitis synovial fluid. Existing reports had already noted some motif variants in reactive arthritis synovial fluid and blood.

This clonotype has only a few counts. Its target is not known. Germline V gene data show CDR1 as MNHEY and CDR2 as SMNVEV (reference sequence). V was clipped by 6 bases and J by 4 bases, with 19 bases between them. The CDR3 consists of 15 residues. Researchers built TCR beta libraries using quantitative 5'-RACE with molecular barcodes. MiXCR, applied by TCRdb to the 5' RACE reads, yields one record per CDR3 protein. The data hold approximately 540,000 distinct CDR3 sequences, with approximately 12% observed a single time. Material: blood, either unsorted or a sorted T cell fraction (not recorded which). The receptor's source is a male donor with ankylosing spondylitis. The chain couples TRBV27 to TRBJ2-7, with a possible D match to TRBD1 (5 bases). The CDR3 sequence: CASRPGWGRSYEQYF. Here the CDR3 DNA reads TGTGCCAGCAGACCAGGGTGGGGTAGGAGTTACGAGCAGTACTTC.